This entry lists 11 T cell receptor beta chains sequenced from one sample in a study of T cells expressing NK-cell markers. TCRdb re-called the 5' RACE reads and catalogs CDR3 proteins one per entry, DNA excluded. This listing includes about 550,000 distinct CDR3 sequences. Sample: blood T cells: a sorted CD56 or NKG2C T cell subset, CD4+ or CD8+ T cells, or bulk PBMC T cells (not recorded which). Receptors originate from a man between 18 and 35 years old in good health.

This chain joins TRBV7-2 and TRBJ1-2. The CDR3 totals 15 residues. Germline CDR1 SGHTA, CDR2 FQGNSA. The CDR3 loop is CASSEAPTTNYGYTF.

The genes are TRBV7-6 and TRBJ1-5; the D call of TRBD1 rests on TCRdb alone, since no DNA is present to check it. The germline CDR1 and CDR2 sequences are SGHVS and FNYEAQ. This CDR3 has 16 amino acids. CDR3: CASSLAGDGNNQPQHF.

V and J are TRBV5-5 and TRBJ1-3. Germline V gene data show CDR1 as SGHKS and CDR2 as YYEKEE (reference sequence). The CDR3 has 14 amino acids. The CDR3 region is CASRPQGSGNTIYF.

The V call is TRBV2, the J call TRBJ1-2. Germline CDR1 reads SNHLY; CDR2 reads FYNNEI. This CDR3 contains 14 residues. CDR3 in amino acids: CASSGGIANYGYTF.

The V and J genes are TRBV12-3 or TRBV12-4 and TRBJ1-2; without DNA, the TCRdb call of TRBD1 cannot be checked. This CDR3 has 15 amino acids. The CDR3: CASSFEAGGHYGYTF.

The genes are TRBV6-5 and TRBJ2-1; the TCRdb call, TRBD2, lacks DNA for checking. The CDR3 has 14 amino acids. The germline V gene has CDR1 MNHEY and CDR2 SVGAGI. The CDR3 loop is CASSYPGGFDEQFF.

The genes are TRBV14 and TRBJ2-7; TCRdb outputs TRBD1, but without DNA this stays unchecked. This CDR3 has 13 amino acids. Per germline, CDR1 SGHDN and CDR2 FVKESK. CDR3 sequence: CASSPGPGYEQYF.

The gene calls are TRBV5-1 and TRBJ2-4. Germline V gene sequence: CDR1 SGHRS, CDR2 YFSETQ. The CDR3 length is 15 residues. The CDR3 reads CASSLAGLAKNIQYF.

The genes are TRBV20-1 and TRBJ1-1; the TCRdb D gene call, TRBD1, has no DNA to confirm it. CDR1 is DFQATT and CDR2 is SNEGSKA in the germline V gene (reference sequence). This CDR3 comprises 13 residues. The CDR3 spells CSASAQEATEAFF.

CDR3 protein: CASSLGDGPSNQPQHF. The rearrangement links TRBV7-9 to TRBJ1-5; the D gene TCRdb calls, TRBD1, cannot be checked with no DNA. This CDR3 is built from 16 residues. The germline V gene has CDR1 SEHNR and CDR2 FQNEAQ (reference sequence). The entire variable domain, with the rest obtained from reference TRBV7-9 and TRBJ1-5, is as follows: DTGVSQNPRHKITKRGQNVTFRCDPISEHNRLYWYRQTLGQGPEFLTYFQNEAQLEKSRLLSDRFSAERPKGSFSTLEIQRTEQGDSAMYLCASSLGDGPSNQPQHFGDGTRLSIL.

The CDR3 is CASSVTGQSTDTQYF. This chain uses TRBV9 with TRBJ2-3; TCRdb reports TRBD1, a call that lacks DNA to check it against. In germline, CDR1 is SGDLS, CDR2 YYNGEE. This CDR3 comprises 15 residues.